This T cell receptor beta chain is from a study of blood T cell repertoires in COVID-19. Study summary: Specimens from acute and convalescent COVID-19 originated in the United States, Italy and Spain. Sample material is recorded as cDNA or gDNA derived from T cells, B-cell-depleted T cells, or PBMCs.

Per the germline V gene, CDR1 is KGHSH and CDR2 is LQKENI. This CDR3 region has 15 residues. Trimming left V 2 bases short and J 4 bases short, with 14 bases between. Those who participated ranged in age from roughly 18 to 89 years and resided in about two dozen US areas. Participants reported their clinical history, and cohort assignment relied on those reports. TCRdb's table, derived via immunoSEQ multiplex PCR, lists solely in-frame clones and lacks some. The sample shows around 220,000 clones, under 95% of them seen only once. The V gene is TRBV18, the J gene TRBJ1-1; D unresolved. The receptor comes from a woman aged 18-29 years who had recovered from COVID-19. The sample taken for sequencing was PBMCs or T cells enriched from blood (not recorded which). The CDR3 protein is CASSPGEGVPTEAFF. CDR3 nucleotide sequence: TGTGCCAGCTCACCAGGGGAGGGCGTGCCCACTGAAGCTTTCTTT.